Given below is one T cell receptor beta chain in context. Its specificity is not known. The PCR made use of 60 Vbeta and 13 Jbeta primers. The assay was immunoSEQ multiplex PCR, and TCRdb's table has in-frame clones only and misses some. The repertoire holds approximately 220,000 clones, less than 85% seen once, with 0.63% in the top ten. From germline, CDR1 is SNHLY and CDR2 FYNNEI. There are 13 residues in the CDR3. The J segment lost 3 bases and the V segment lost 8 bases, leaving 3 bases of the junction unmatched. The data originate from a study of cytomegalovirus exposure and HLA in healthy donors. General study findings and limits: TRBV6-2, TRBV6-3 and some other V segments were excluded as indistinguishable.

Sequencing was performed on PBMCs. This chain connects TRBV2 to TRBJ1-5, with 8 bases fitting TRBD1. The receptor comes from a man between 18 and 35 years old in good health and CMV-seronegative. The CDR3, as DNA: TGTGCCAGCGACAGGGGCCCCAATCAGCCCCAGCATTTT. Protein: CASDRGPNQPQHF.